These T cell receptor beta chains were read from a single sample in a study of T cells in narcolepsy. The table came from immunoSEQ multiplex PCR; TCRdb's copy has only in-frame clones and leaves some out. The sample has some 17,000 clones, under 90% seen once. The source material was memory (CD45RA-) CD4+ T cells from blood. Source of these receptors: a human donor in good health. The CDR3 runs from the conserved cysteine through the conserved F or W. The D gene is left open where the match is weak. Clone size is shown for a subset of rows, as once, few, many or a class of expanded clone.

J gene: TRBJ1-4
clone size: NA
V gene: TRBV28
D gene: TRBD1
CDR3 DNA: TGTGCCAGCAGTCGGACAGGGGGTATGATTGGGACTAATGAAAAACTGTTTTTT
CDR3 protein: CASSRTGGMIGTNEKLFF

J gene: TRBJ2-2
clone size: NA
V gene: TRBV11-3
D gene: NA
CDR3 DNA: TGTGCCAGCAGCAGACTTGCCCGGAACACCGGGGAGCTGTTTTTT
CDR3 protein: CASSRLARNTGELFF

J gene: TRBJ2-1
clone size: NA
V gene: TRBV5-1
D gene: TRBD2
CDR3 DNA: TGCGCCAGCAGCTTGAGGAGCGGGGGAAACGATGAGCAGTTCTTC
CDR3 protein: CASSLRSGGNDEQFF

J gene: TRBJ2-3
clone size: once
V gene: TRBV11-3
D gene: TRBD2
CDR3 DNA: TGTGCCAGCAGCTTAGGCGGGAGGACCGGCACAGATACGCAGTATTTT
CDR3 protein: CASSLGGRTGTDTQYF

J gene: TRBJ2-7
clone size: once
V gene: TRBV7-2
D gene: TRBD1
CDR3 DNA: TGTGCCAGCAGCTTGGACAGGGGCAGCTCCTACGAGCAGTACTTC
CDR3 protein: CASSLDRGSSYEQYF

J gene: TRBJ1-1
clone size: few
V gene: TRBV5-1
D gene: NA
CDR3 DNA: TGCGCCAGCAGCTTGGCCGGGGGGGGGCAGGCTGAAGCTTTCTTT
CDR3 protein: CASSLAGGGQAEAFF

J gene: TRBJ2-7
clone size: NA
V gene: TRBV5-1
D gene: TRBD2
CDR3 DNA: TGCGCCAGCAGCTCTATCGGGGGGGCCTACGAGCAGTACTTC
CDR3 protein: CASSSIGGAYEQYF

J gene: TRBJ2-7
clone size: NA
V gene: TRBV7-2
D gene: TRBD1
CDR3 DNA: TGTGCCAGCAGCCAGGGACAGGCGTCCGAGGAACAGTACTTC
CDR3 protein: CASSQGQASEEQYF

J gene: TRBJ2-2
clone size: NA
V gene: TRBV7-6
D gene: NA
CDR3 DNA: TGTGCCAGCAGCCTACACCCGACAGGAGACACCGGGGAGCTGTTTTTT
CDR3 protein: CASSLHPTGDTGELFF

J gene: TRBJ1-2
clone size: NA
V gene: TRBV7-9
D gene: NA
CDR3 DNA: TGTGCCAGCAGCCTAGGGCTCAAGAATAGAAAGTCTTCGAACTATGGCTACACCTTC
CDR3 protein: CASSLGLKNRKSSNYGYTF

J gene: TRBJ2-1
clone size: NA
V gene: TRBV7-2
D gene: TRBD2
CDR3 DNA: TGTGCCAGCAGCCCTAGCGGGGGGGCGACTGAGCAGTTCTTC
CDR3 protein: CASSPSGGATEQFF

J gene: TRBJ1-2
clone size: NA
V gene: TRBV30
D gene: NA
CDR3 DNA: TGTGCCTGGAGTGTACGGTCAGGGGCCTATGGCTACACCTTC
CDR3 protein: CAWSVRSGAYGYTF

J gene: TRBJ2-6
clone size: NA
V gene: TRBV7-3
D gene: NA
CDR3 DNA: TGTGCCAGCTCCCAGGAGTCGTCGGGGGCCAACGTCCTGACTTTC
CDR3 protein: CASSQESSGANVLTF

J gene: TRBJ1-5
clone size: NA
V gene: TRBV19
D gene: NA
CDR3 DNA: TGTGCCAGTAGTGTCGGGGGCCGTTCTCAGCCCCAGCATTTT
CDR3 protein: CASSVGGRSQPQHF

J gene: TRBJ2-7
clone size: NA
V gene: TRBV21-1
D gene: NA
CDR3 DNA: TGTGCCAGCAGCATAGGGGAAGTCCCGGGACTAGCGGTAAACCCCTCCTACGAGCAGTACTTC
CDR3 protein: CASSIGEVPGLAVNPSYEQYF

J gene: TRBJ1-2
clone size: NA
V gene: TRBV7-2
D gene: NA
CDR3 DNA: TGTGCCAGCAACCCCGCCGAGCTGGGTGGCTACACCTTC
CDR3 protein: CASNPAELGGYTF

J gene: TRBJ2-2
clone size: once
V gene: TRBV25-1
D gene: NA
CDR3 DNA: TGTGCCACCACGAACACCGGGGAGCTGTTTTTT
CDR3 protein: CATTNTGELFF

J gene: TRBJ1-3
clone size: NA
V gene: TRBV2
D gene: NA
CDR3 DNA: TGTGCCAGCAGTGAACCGTTCTCTGGAAACACCATATATTTT
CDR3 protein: CASSEPFSGNTIYF

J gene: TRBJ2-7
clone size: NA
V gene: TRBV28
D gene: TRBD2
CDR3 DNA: TGTGCCAGCAGTTTTTCAGGGAGGGTTGAGCAGTACTTC
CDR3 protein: CASSFSGRVEQYF

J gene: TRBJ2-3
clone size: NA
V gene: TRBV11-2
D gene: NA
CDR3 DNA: TGTGCCAGCAGCTTAGCGATTCGGGTTAACACAGATACGCAGTATTTT
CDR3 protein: CASSLAIRVNTDTQYF

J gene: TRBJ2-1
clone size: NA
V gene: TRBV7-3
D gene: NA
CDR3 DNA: TGTGCCAGCAGCTTCGGAGGGAGTCGTGGTGAGCAGTTCTTC
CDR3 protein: CASSFGGSRGEQFF

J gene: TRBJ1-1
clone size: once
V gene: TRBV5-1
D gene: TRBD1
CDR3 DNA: TGCGCCAGCAGCTTGGGGGACAGGGGCCAGAACACTGAAGCTTTCTTT
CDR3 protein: CASSLGDRGQNTEAFF

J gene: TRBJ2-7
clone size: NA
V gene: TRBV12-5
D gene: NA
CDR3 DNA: TGTGCTAGTGGTTTCTGGGCTGGACGGGGACCTTACGAGCAGTACTTC
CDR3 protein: CASGFWAGRGPYEQYF

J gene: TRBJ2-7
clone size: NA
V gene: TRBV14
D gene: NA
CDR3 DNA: TGTGCCAGCAGCGCTGGGGGTTGGACAGCGTGGGGGCAGTACTTC
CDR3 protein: CASSAGGWTAWGQYF

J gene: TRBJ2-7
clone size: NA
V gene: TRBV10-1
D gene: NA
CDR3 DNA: TGCGCCAGCAGTGAACAACGGGGGCCCGTCGAGCAGTACTTC
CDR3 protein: CASSEQRGPVEQYF

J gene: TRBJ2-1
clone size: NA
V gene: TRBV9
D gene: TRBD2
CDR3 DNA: TGTGCCAGCAGCACCGGGACTAGCGGGAGGGAGGTCAATGAGCAGTTCTTC
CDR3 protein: CASSTGTSGREVNEQFF

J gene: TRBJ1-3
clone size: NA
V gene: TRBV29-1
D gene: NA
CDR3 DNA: TGCAGCGTGATTACCCAGGGAAACACCATATATTTT
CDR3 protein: CSVITQGNTIYF

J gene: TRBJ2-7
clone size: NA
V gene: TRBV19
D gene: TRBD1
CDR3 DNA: TGTGCCAGTAGTACCCGGGACAGCTACGAGCAGTACTTC
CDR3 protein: CASSTRDSYEQYF

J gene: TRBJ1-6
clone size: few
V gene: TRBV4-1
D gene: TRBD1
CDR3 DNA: TGCGCCAGCAGCCTACCTGCGGGCAGGGGGGTCGGGGTACCCCTCCACTTT
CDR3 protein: CASSLPAGRGVGVPLHF

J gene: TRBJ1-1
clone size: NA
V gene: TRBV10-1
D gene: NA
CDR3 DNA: TGCGCCAGCAGTGAGGACGCCAGGGCCGGCACTGAAGCTTTCTTT
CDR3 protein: CASSEDARAGTEAFF

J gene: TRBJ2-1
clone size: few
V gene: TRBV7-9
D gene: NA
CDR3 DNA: TGTGCCAGCAGCTCACCTGGGGGGACGTACTTTGATGAGCAGTTCTTC
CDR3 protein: CASSSPGGTYFDEQFF

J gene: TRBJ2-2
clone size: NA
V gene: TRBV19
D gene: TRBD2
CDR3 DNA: TGTGCCAGTAGGACCTCACTAGCGGGGGGGCCCGGGGAGCTGTTTTTT
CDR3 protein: CASRTSLAGGPGELFF

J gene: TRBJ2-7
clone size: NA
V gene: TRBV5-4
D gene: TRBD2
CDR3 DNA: TGTGCCAGCAGCTTGGCCCGGGGGGGCGAGCAGTACTTC
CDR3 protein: CASSLARGGEQYF

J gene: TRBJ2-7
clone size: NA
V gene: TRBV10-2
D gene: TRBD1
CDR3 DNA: TGCGCCAGCAGTGAGAGGGCGGGACAGGGGGCGCGTTACGAGCAGTACTTC
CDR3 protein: CASSERAGQGARYEQYF

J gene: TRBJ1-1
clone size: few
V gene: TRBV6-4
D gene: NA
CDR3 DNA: TGTGCCAGCAGCCACAGGGAGAACACTGAAGCTTTCTTT
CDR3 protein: CASSHRENTEAFF